The rows below give T cell receptor beta chains drawn from one sample of a study of T cells in Graves' hyperthyroidism and ophthalmopathy. TCRdb used MiXCR to reprocess the multiplex PCR reads, holding one entry per CDR3 protein. This sample carries roughly 380,000 distinct CDR3 sequences, about a sixth of them seen once, and the ten largest clones take 15% to 19%. Material for sequencing was blood. The receptor source for this set is a woman in her thirties or forties with Graves' ophthalmopathy. CDR3s include the opening cysteine and the closing phenylalanine or tryptophan. The D gene is left open where the match is weak. Size values are once, few and many counts, or a class for expanded clones, and some rows have none.

-,TRBJ2-7,many,TRBV12-3/TRBV12-4,CASSQDSVSYEQYF,TGTGCCAGCAGTCAAGACAGCGTCTCCTACGAGCAGTACTTC
TRBD1,TRBJ1-2,many,TRBV30,CAWSDPGQGSEGYTF,TGTGCCTGGAGTGATCCGGGACAGGGGAGTGAGGGCTACACCTTC
TRBD1,TRBJ1-1,many,TRBV7-7,CASSRAGGTEAFF,TGTGCTAGCAGTCGAGCAGGGGGCACTGAAGCTTTCTTT
-,TRBJ2-7,many,TRBV24-1,CATSTYGSDEQYF,TGTGCCACCAGTACTTATGGATCCGACGAGCAGTACTTC
-,TRBJ1-2,many,TRBV27,CASSFEGGGYTF,TGTGCCAGCAGTTTCGAGGGGGGTGGCTACACCTTC
-,TRBJ1-5,many,TRBV28,CASSFELGFQPQHF,TGTGCCAGCAGTTTCGAGTTAGGCTTTCAGCCCCAGCATTTT
-,TRBJ1-1,many,TRBV29-1,CSAAGAQNTEAFF,TGCAGCGCGGCGGGGGCCCAGAACACTGAAGCTTTCTTT
TRBD1,TRBJ2-7,many,TRBV2,CASCLGTGSYEQYF,TGTGCCAGTTGCCTTGGGACAGGGTCCTACGAGCAGTACTTC
-,TRBJ1-5,many,TRBV24-1,CATSDRTEPYSNQPQHF,TGTGCCACCAGTGACCGGACTGAACCCTATAGCAATCAGCCCCAGCATTTT
TRBD2,TRBJ2-7,many,TRBV28,CASSLSSGSMYEQYF,TGTGCCAGCAGTTTATCTAGCGGGAGCATGTACGAGCAGTACTTC
-,TRBJ2-2,many,TRBV29-1,CSAQGDTGELFF,TGCAGCGCACAGGGCGACACCGGGGAGCTGTTTTTT
-,TRBJ2-7,many,TRBV11-1,CASSLVGLAYEQYF,TGTGCCAGCAGCTTAGTGGGACTGGCTTACGAGCAGTACTTC
-,TRBJ2-5,-,TRBV28,CASSRNSGRQTQYF,TGTGCCAGCAGCCGGAATAGTGGGAGGCAGACCCAGTACTTC
-,TRBJ2-2,many,TRBV30,CAWSVGGELFF,TGTGCCTGGAGTGTAGGTGGGGAGCTGTTTTTT
TRBD1,TRBJ2-3,many,TRBV29-1,CSVEVTGVADTQYF,TGCAGCGTTGAAGTGACAGGGGTTGCAGATACGCAGTATTTT
-,TRBJ1-1,many,TRBV6-1,CASSEGAELNTEAFF,TGTGCCAGCAGTGAAGGCGCAGAACTGAACACTGAAGCTTTCTTT
-,TRBJ1-2,many,TRBV7-9,CASSFGDRNYGYTF,TGTGCCAGCAGCTTCGGAGACAGAAACTATGGCTACACCTTC
TRBD2,TRBJ2-2,many,TRBV11-2,CASSLGGGTSGGNTGELFF,TGTGCCAGCAGCTTAGGAGGTGGGACTAGCGGGGGAAACACCGGGGAGCTGTTTTTT
TRBD2,TRBJ2-7,many,TRBV13,CASSRLGGSGYEQYF,TGTGCCAGCAGCCGCCTGGGCGGGAGCGGCTACGAGCAGTACTTC
-,TRBJ2-1,many,TRBV7-2,CASSRLTRGSSYNEQFF,TGTGCCAGCAGCCGTCTTACGAGGGGCAGCTCCTACAATGAGCAGTTCTTC
-,TRBJ2-2,many,TRBV11-2,CASSLVRGSGRENTGELFF,TGTGCCAGCAGCTTAGTGAGGGGGTCGGGCAGGGAAAACACCGGGGAGCTGTTTTTT
-,TRBJ2-2,many,TRBV4-2,CASSQEGSGELFF,TGTGCCAGCAGCCAAGAGGGTTCCGGGGAGCTGTTTTTT
-,TRBJ1-1,many,TRBV29-1,CSFQENTEAFF,TGCAGCTTCCAGGAGAACACTGAAGCTTTCTTT
-,TRBJ2-5,many,TRBV9,CASSPRDYQTGETQYF,TGTGCCAGCAGCCCCCGGGACTACCAAACAGGGGAGACCCAGTACTTC
-,TRBJ1-1,-,TRBV12-3/TRBV12-4,CASTSQGGGGGNTEAFF,TGTGCCAGTACGTCTCAGGGCGGGGGAGGAGGGAACACTGAAGCTTTCTTT
-,TRBJ2-7,many,TRBV2,CASSTNYEQYF,TGTGCCAGCAGTACAAACTACGAGCAGTACTTC
TRBD1,TRBJ2-7,many,TRBV6-1,CASRDRGIHEQYF,TGTGCCAGCAGGGACAGGGGGATTCACGAGCAGTACTTC
-,TRBJ2-3,many,TRBV18,CASSPSTPRTDTQYF,TGTGCCAGCTCACCATCAACTCCACGCACAGATACGCAGTATTTT
-,TRBJ2-5,many,TRBV13,CASSLARETQYF,TGTGCCAGCAGCTTAGCTCGTGAGACCCAGTACTTC
-,TRBJ1-1,many,TRBV4-3,CASSQDRALNTEAFF,TGCGCCAGCAGCCAAGACAGGGCCTTGAACACTGAAGCTTTCTTT
TRBD2,TRBJ2-2,few,TRBV9,CASSVAGLAGAGELFF,TGTGCCAGCAGCGTAGCGGGACTAGCGGGAGCCGGGGAGCTGTTTTTT
-,TRBJ2-3,many,TRBV29-1,CSVVWGPDTQYF,TGCAGCGTTGTGTGGGGGCCAGATACGCAGTATTTT
-,TRBJ1-5,many,TRBV10-3,CAISDSGDSNQPQHF,TGTGCCATCAGTGATAGTGGGGATAGCAATCAGCCCCAGCATTTT
TRBD2,TRBJ2-4,-,TRBV9,CASSVDSGLAEGAKNIQYF,TGTGCCAGCAGCGTTGACTCAGGACTAGCGGAGGGGGCCAAAAACATTCAGTACTTC
-,TRBJ2-5,many,TRBV28,CASTLTYRGKETQYF,TGTGCCAGCACCCTGACATATAGGGGCAAAGAGACCCAGTACTTC
-,TRBJ1-1,many,TRBV19,CASTAPWDKLNTEAFF,TGTGCCAGTACCGCCCCATGGGACAAGTTGAACACTGAAGCTTTCTTT
-,TRBJ2-2,many,TRBV19,CASSIGINTGELFF,TGTGCCAGTAGTATAGGGATAAACACCGGGGAGCTGTTTTTT